The entry that follows covers one TCR beta chain sequence. Its antigen remains unknown. Germline is not matched at one junction end, which may reflect a read error. This sample is part of a study of T-cell reconstitution after alpha-beta-depleted transplantation in children. Study-level points and caveats: Certain patients had high TCRbeta diversity at day 60, and it came from recipient T cells and thymic progenitors that survived.

The TCRbeta library incorporated unique molecular identifiers. TCRdb reprocessed the PCR reads via MiXCR and lists one record per CDR3 protein. The profile covers 350,000 to 500,000 distinct CDR3 sequences, with about 45% appearing a single time and roughly a quarter taken by the ten largest. Germline-derived CDR1 and CDR2 are DFQATT and SNEGSKA (reference sequence). The CDR3 loop spans 17 amino acids. This TCR came from a girl aged 2-9 years with aplastic anemia, due to receive a stem cell transplant. Here the sequenced sample was PBMCs, taken before TCRalphabeta/CD19-depleted stem cell transplant. The chain couples TRBV20-1 to TRBJ2-2, with TRBD2 matching 9 bases. CDR3 sequence (DNA): TGCTGTGCTAGTAAAGGGATAGCGGGGGAATCTACCGGGGAGCTGTTTTTT. It is translated as CCASKGIAGESTGELFF.